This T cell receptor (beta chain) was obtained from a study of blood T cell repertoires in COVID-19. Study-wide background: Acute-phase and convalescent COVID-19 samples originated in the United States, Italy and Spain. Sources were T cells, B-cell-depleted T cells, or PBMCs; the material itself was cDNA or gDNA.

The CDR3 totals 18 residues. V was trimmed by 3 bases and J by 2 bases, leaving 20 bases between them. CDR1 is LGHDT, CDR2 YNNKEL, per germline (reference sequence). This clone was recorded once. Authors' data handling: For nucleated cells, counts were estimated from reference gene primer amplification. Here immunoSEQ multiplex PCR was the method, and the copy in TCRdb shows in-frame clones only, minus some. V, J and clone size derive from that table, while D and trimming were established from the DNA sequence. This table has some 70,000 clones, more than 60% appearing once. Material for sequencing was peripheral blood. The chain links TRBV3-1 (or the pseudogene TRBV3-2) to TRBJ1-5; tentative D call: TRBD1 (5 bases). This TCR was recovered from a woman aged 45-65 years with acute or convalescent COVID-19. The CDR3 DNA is TGTGCCAGCAGCCATAGCCAGTTTCGGGGGGTCGGCAATCAGCCCCAGCATTTT. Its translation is CASSHSQFRGVGNQPQHF.